These 20 T cell receptor beta chains were all obtained from the same sample, sequenced in a study of shared clonotypes between healthy human individuals. Libraries were prepared by immunoSEQ multiplex PCR; TCRdb keeps only in-frame clonotypes and omits some of them. Of about 450,000 clones in the sample, 70% to 80% are singletons; the top ten hold roughly 12%. The source material was PBMCs. These TCRs come from a woman aged 40 to 50 in good health. Some clones in this sample may be carry-over from other donors' samples.

The chain recombines TRBV6-5 with TRBJ1-2; possibly TRBD1 for D (5 bases). The ends were cut back, 2 bases at V and 6 bases at J, with 16 bases in the middle. The CDR3 has 15 amino acids. Germline-derived CDR1 and CDR2 are MNHEY and SVGAGI. This CDR3 reads CASSYTSWGKNGYTF. The CDR3 DNA sequence: TGTGCCAGCAGTTACACCTCATGGGGGAAGAATGGCTACACCTTC.

In its sample, this clone was seen once. The chain has TRBV15 and TRBJ2-2; 8 nucleotides match TRBD1. This CDR3 region has 14 residues. Germline CDR1 reads LNHNV; CDR2 reads YYDKDF (reference sequence). V was pared by 4 bases and J by 6 bases, with 4 bases of the junction left unmatched. For the CDR3, the DNA is TGTGCCACCAGCACGGGACAGGATGCCGGGGAGCTGTTTTTT. This codes for CATSTGQDAGELFF.

The chain uses TRBV6-1 and TRBJ2-6; D uncertain. The V end was cut by 4 bases, the J end by 0 bases, with 1 base between. Germline-derived CDR1 and CDR2 are MNHNS and SASEGT. This CDR3 is 13 amino acids long. The CDR3 bases are TGTGCCAGCAGTGTCTCTGGGGCCAACGTCCTGACTTTC. Translating gives CASSVSGANVLTF.

The chain combines TRBV7-2 with TRBJ2-5; unclear D gene. CDR1 SGHTA and CDR2 FQGNSA come from the germline V gene. The CDR3 has 13 amino acids. V dropped 2 bases and J dropped 5 bases, with 9 bases sitting between them. This CDR3 reads CASSLPSRETQYF. DNA for the CDR3: TGTGCCAGCAGCTTACCCAGCCGGGAGACCCAGTACTTC.

This clone showed up many times. The chain recombines TRBV9 with TRBJ2-5; D gene unclear. Germline V gene data show CDR1 as SGDLS and CDR2 as YYNGEE. V was clipped by 0 bases and J by 1 base, with 10 bases between them. CDR3 length equals 15 residues. The CDR3 bases are TGTGCCAGCAGCGTAGATCCCAGGTCCCAAGAGACCCAGTACTTC. Translated, it gives CASSVDPRSQETQYF. Drawing the rest from reference TRBV9 and TRBJ2-5, the complete variable domain is DSGVTQTPKHLITATGQRVTLRCSPRSGDLSVYWYQQSLDQGLQFLIQYYNGEERAKGNILERFSAQQFPDLHSELNLSSLELGDSALYFCASSVDPRSQETQYFGPGTRLLVL.

This clone was found once. A much larger clonotype is one base distant, so this may be a read error. Other DNA variants within this sample encode the same CDR3. The CDR3 DNA follows: TGTGCCAGCAGGCGCCGGGACCACAGCTCCTACGAGCAGTACTTT. It codes for CASRRRDHSSYEQYF. The chain is built from TRBV7-2 and TRBJ2-7, with D tentatively TRBD1 or TRBD2 (5 bases each). Germline assignment: CDR1 SGHTA and CDR2 FQGNSA. The CDR3 loop spans 15 amino acids.

This clone appeared a single time. This chain joins TRBV18 and TRBJ2-3, with D maybe TRBD1 (5 bases). This CDR3 comprises 13 residues. CDR1 and CDR2 from the germline V gene are KGHSH and LQKENI. Trimming took 6 bases from V and 4 from J, leaving 11 bases between them. The CDR3 sequence: CASSTGFADTQYF. The CDR3 DNA follows: TGTGCCAGCTCTACAGGTTTCGCAGATACGCAGTATTTT.

The chain uses TRBV14 and TRBJ2-1; 9 bases line up with TRBD2. CDR3 size: 16 residues. J gave up 6 bases and V 1 base, and 7 bases lay outside the gene matches. The V gene's germline CDR1 is SGHDN and CDR2 FVKESK. The CDR3: CASSQVAGVEGNEQFF. The DNA for the CDR3 is TGTGCCAGCAGCCAAGTAGCGGGAGTTGAGGGCAATGAGCAGTTCTTC.

This CDR3 is CASSLDPTDNEQFF. CDR3 sequence (DNA): TGTGCCAGCAGCTTAGATCCGACAGACAATGAGCAGTTCTTC. This chain joins TRBV11-3 and TRBJ2-1; possible D gene TRBD1, 5 bases. Germline V gene sequence: CDR1 SGHNT, CDR2 YENEEA. V was trimmed by 0 bases and J by 5 bases, leaving 8 bases between them. The CDR3 consists of 14 residues.

The chain is built from TRBV10-3 and TRBJ2-5; 7 nucleotides agree with TRBD1. V lost 8 bases and J lost 5; bases outside the gene matches: 8. Germline V CDR1 and CDR2: ENHRY, SYGVKD. This CDR3 spans 13 amino acids. The CDR3 bases are TGTGCCATCGGCGGACAGGCCCAGGAGACCCAGTACTTC. Residues: CAIGGQAQETQYF.

Points on this clone: A much larger clone lies a single base off, so this may be a read error. This specimen includes other DNA sequences encoding the same CDR3. The V call is TRBV6-6, the J call TRBJ1-1; 9 positions match TRBD1. The CDR3 is 13 residues long. CDR1 MNHNY and CDR2 SVGAGI come from the germline V gene (reference sequence). After removal of 5 bases from V and 4 bases from J, the junction contained 2 bases not matched to a gene. The CDR3 here is CASSGTGRTEAFF. The DNA of the CDR3 is TGTGCCAGCAGTGGGACAGGGCGCACTGAAGCTTTCTTT.

The rearrangement uses TRBV6-1 and TRBJ1-5; D is unclear. CDR3 size: 13 residues. V lost 6 bases, J lost 9 bases, and 15 bases lay in between. Germline V gene data show CDR1 as MNHNS and CDR2 as SASEGT. CDR3 DNA: TGTGCCAGCAGCGAACTCCAACTATGGCCCCAGCATTTT. It codes for CASSELQLWPQHF.

V usage is TRBV4-2 and J usage is TRBJ2-1; 7 bases match TRBD2. The CDR3 totals 15 residues. Germline CDR1 and CDR2: LGHNA and YNFKEQ. Trimming removed 4 bases from V and 7 bases from J; junction bases left unmatched: 10. The DNA of the CDR3 is TGTGCCAGCAGCCCCGGGGAGGGAGGGTCAAATGAGCAGTTCTTC. It codes for CASSPGEGGSNEQFF.

The rearrangement links TRBV2 to TRBJ1-3; possibly TRBD1 for D (5 bases). The V and J ends lost 6 bases and 0 bases respectively, with 15 bases between them. Germline V gene lookup returns CDR1 SNHLY and CDR2 FYNNEI. The CDR3 extends over 16 amino acids. This CDR3 is CASSRRDRSSGNTIYF. The CDR3 region has the DNA TGTGCCAGCAGCCGCCGGGACCGCAGCTCTGGAAACACCATATATTTT.

This chain joins TRBV28 and TRBJ1-1; TRBD1 agrees at 8 bases. The CDR3 has 15 amino acids. Germline assignment: CDR1 MDHEN and CDR2 SYDVKM. After removal of 5 bases from V and 4 bases from J, the junction contained 9 bases not matched to a gene. CDR3: CASSPSGTGGTEAFF. The CDR3 DNA is TGTGCCAGCAGTCCATCCGGGACAGGCGGCACTGAAGCTTTCTTT.

This clone was picked up a small number of times. J is TRBJ2-3 and V is TRBV9; 16 bases line up with TRBD2. Germline trimming cut 0 bases from V and 6 bases from J; bases unmatched to any gene: 7. The CDR3 contains 18 residues. Germline CDR1 reads SGDLS; CDR2 reads YYNGEE. CDR3 in amino acids: CASSVGGGLAGGADTQYF. Written as DNA, the CDR3 is TGTGCCAGCAGCGTAGGAGGGGGACTAGCGGGAGGGGCGGATACGCAGTATTTT.

The chain recombines TRBV2 with TRBJ1-1, with 8 nucleotides matching TRBD1. CDR1 is SNHLY and CDR2 is FYNNEI in the germline V gene. V lost 4 bases, J lost 1 base, and 5 bases stayed unmatched. This CDR3 has 15 amino acids. CDR3 residues: CASSGQGLPNTEAFF. The CDR3 bases are TGTGCCAGCAGTGGACAGGGGTTACCGAACACTGAAGCTTTCTTT.

The DNA of the CDR3 is TGTGCCAGTAGTAAAGGGGGGCAATGGACCGGGGAGCTGTTTTTT. Translated: CASSKGGQWTGELFF. The rearrangement joins TRBV19 to TRBJ2-2; tentatively, D is TRBD1 or TRBD2 (6 bases each). Germline CDR1 reads LNHDA; CDR2 reads SQIVND (reference sequence). V dropped 4 bases and J dropped 5 bases, with 14 bases sitting between them. CDR3 length: 15 amino acids.

The gene calls are TRBV5-4 and TRBJ2-1; D ambiguous. V was clipped by 3 bases and J by 6 bases, with 7 bases between them. The CDR3 is made up of 12 amino acids. Per germline, CDR1 SGHNT and CDR2 YYREEE (reference sequence). The CDR3 DNA reads TGTGCCAGCAGCTCCGGGCTCAATGAGCAGTTCTTC. It specifies CASSSGLNEQFF.

Regarding this clone: Germline and junction disagree at one end, which may indicate a read error. The chain employs TRBV28 and TRBJ2-1, with D perhaps matching TRBD1 (6 bases). The CDR3 consists of 14 residues. The V gene's germline CDR1 is MDHEN and CDR2 SYDVKM. The CDR3 coding sequence is TGTGCCAGCAGTGTGACAGGTTTGGTCGATGAGCAGCTCTTC. It specifies CASSVTGLVDEQLF.